These 27 T cell receptor beta chains were all obtained from the same sample, sequenced in a study of human T cells and chemical hapten exposure. The treatment is: therapeutic diphenylcyclopropenone sensitization with weekly scalp DPC. Each cDNA molecule in the library carried unique molecular identifiers. MiXCR, run by TCRdb on the reads, gives a single entry per CDR3 protein. There are several thousand distinct CDR3 sequences in the sample; roughly half occur only once, and around 3% lies in the top ten. This specimen was whole blood, taken before DPC sensitization or 2, 6, or about 24 weeks after (not recorded which). Receptor source: an adult with alopecia areata. Some clones in this sample may be carry-over from other donors' samples. This table probably holds off-target reads from a library built for another chain.

The chain recombines TRBV10-2 with TRBJ2-3, with 10 bases fitting TRBD1. The CDR3 totals 17 residues. J was trimmed by 3 bases and V by 10 bases; bases with no gene match: 16. The germline V gene has CDR1 WSHSY and CDR2 SAAADI. The CDR3 loop is CATIKSSGTGVTDTQYF. CDR3 DNA sequence: TGCGCCACCATAAAATCCTCCGGGACAGGGGTGACAGATACGCAGTATTTT.

V usage is TRBV20-1 and J usage is TRBJ2-7; TRBD2 is a possible D gene (5 bases). Per the germline V gene, CDR1 is DFQATT and CDR2 is SNEGSKA (reference sequence). There are 11 residues in the CDR3. Trimming shortened V by 6 bases and J by 2 bases, and 8 bases separated the two germline ends. The CDR3 sequence is CSAEVAYEQYF. CDR3 DNA: TGCAGTGCGGAGGTCGCCTACGAGCAGTACTTC.

The V gene is TRBV12-3 or TRBV12-4, the J gene TRBJ2-7; D is perhaps TRBD1 or TRBD2 (5 bases each). The CDR3 sequence is 14 residues long. The V gene lost 3 bases and the J gene lost 4 bases, with 13 bases spanning the gap. CDR3 coding DNA: TGTGCCAGCAGTTTTGGGGGAAAAGAGTACGAGCAGTACTTC. Amino acid sequence: CASSFGGKEYEQYF.

This clonotype was counted once. This sequence joins TRBV6-2 or TRBV6-3 and TRBJ2-1; 9 bases are a match to TRBD2. The CDR3 contains 16 residues. V lost 7 bases, J lost 6 bases, and 13 bases stayed unmatched. Germline lookup yields CDR1 MNHEY and CDR2 SVGEGT. This CDR3 is CASTALAGQGANEQFF. CDR3 bases: TGTGCCAGCACCGCCCTAGCGGGGCAAGGGGCCAATGAGCAGTTCTTC.

The rearrangement uses TRBV3-1 and TRBJ2-7, with D perhaps TRBD2 (6 bases). CDR1 is LGHDT, CDR2 YNNKEL, per germline (reference sequence). The CDR3 spans 13 residues. V lost 4 bases and J lost 4, with 11 bases in between. CDR3 sequence reads: CASSRQGGYEQYF. In DNA form, the CDR3 reads TGTGCCAGCAGCCGACAAGGAGGGTACGAGCAGTACTTC.

The table lists this clonotype with a few counts. The V gene is TRBV20-1, the J gene TRBJ2-1; tentatively, D is TRBD1 (6 bases). This CDR3 contains 14 residues. Germline CDR1 is DFQATT and CDR2 is SNEGSKA (reference sequence). Trimming took 2 bases from V and 5 from J, leaving 13 bases between them. The CDR3 nucleotides are TGCAGTGCTAGACCACAGGGTCCCCACAATGAGCAGTTCTTC. Translation gives CSARPQGPHNEQFF.

The chain has TRBV9 and TRBJ2-3; 9 positions match TRBD1. With 3 bases clipped from V and 3 bases from J, the junction kept 5 bases outside the gene matches. Germline V gives CDR1 SGDLS, CDR2 YYNGEE. There are 15 residues in the CDR3. Here the CDR3 DNA reads TGTGCCAGCAGCGGACGGGACAGGGCTACAGATACGCAGTATTTT. Translated, it gives CASSGRDRATDTQYF.

The chain joins TRBV28 to TRBJ2-3; no definite D call. Germline V gene data show CDR1 as MDHEN and CDR2 as SYDVKM. There are 13 residues in the CDR3. V lost 6 bases and J lost 2, with 9 bases in between. The CDR3 DNA sequence: TGTGCCAGCAGCCAAATAACCACAGATACGCAGTATTTT. Protein: CASSQITTDTQYF.

The genes are TRBV7-6 and TRBJ2-5; D call uncertain. Per the germline V gene, CDR1 is SGHVS and CDR2 is FNYEAQ. V lost 5 bases to trimming and J lost 5 bases, with 6 bases between them. The CDR3 has 11 residues. The CDR3 spells CASSPLETQYF. CDR3 sequence (DNA): TGTGCCAGCAGCCCCCTGGAGACCCAGTACTTC.

The V and J genes are TRBV6-6 and TRBJ2-5; TRBD2 aligns across 8 bases. This CDR3 region has 16 residues. V was pared by 0 bases and J by 2 bases, with 5 bases of the junction left unmatched. Germline-derived CDR1 and CDR2 are MNHNY and SVGAGI (reference sequence). The CDR3 loop reads CASSYSISGIQETQYF. DNA of the CDR3: TGTGCCAGCAGTTACTCGATTAGCGGGATACAAGAGACCCAGTACTTC.

This clonotype came up a few times. The chain joins TRBV3-1 to TRBJ2-3, with 15 bases lining up with TRBD2. From germline, CDR1 is LGHDT and CDR2 YNNKEL (reference sequence). The CDR3 sequence is 17 residues long. V lost 6 bases, J lost 5 bases, and 9 bases stayed unmatched. CDR3 DNA: TGTGCCAGCAGACTCGGACTAGCGGGGGGGCATGGAGATACGCAGTATTTT. It is translated as CASRLGLAGGHGDTQYF.

The chain recombines TRBV10-2 with TRBJ2-2; 9 bases match TRBD2. The length of the CDR3 is 17 residues. V lost 3 bases, J lost 7 bases, and 12 bases stayed unmatched. Looked up from germline, CDR1 is WSHSY and CDR2 is SAAADI. The CDR3 DNA reads as TGCGCCAGCAGTGATACTCGCGGGAGGGCCCTGAGCGGGGAGCTGTTTTTT. Its protein is CASSDTRGRALSGELFF.

The CDR3 loop reads CSARRLGAYQETQYF. Written as DNA, the CDR3 is TGCAGTGCTAGGAGATTGGGGGCGTACCAAGAGACCCAGTACTTC. The chain has TRBV20-1 and TRBJ2-5; tentatively, D is TRBD1 (6 bases). Germline V CDR1 and CDR2: DFQATT, SNEGSKA (reference sequence). Trimming stripped 3 bases from V and 0 bases from J, with 14 bases between. This CDR3 region has 15 residues.

The chain has TRBV30 and TRBJ2-5; 8 nucleotides align to TRBD2. CDR1 and CDR2 from the germline V gene are GTSNPN and SVGIG (reference sequence). The CDR3 loop spans 15 amino acids. V gave up 0 bases and J gave up 4 bases; unmatched junction bases: 7. CDR3 coding DNA: TGTGCCTGGAGTGTACAAGCGGGGGCCGGAGAGACCCAGTACTTC. The encoded protein is CAWSVQAGAGETQYF. Together with reference TRBV30 and TRBJ2-5, the CDR3 gives the full variable domain: SQTIHQWPATLVQPVGSPLSLECTVEGTSNPNLYWYRQAAGRGLQLLFYSVGIGQISSEVPQNLSASRPQDRQFILSSKKLLLSDSGFYLCAWSVQAGAGETQYFGPGTRLLVL.

This chain links TRBV19 with TRBJ2-5; D tentatively reads TRBD1 or TRBD2 (5 bases each). Trimming removed 3 bases at V and 2 bases at J, with 10 bases between. The CDR3 totals 14 residues. Looked up from germline, CDR1 is LNHDA and CDR2 is SQIVND (reference sequence). The CDR3 coding sequence is TGTGCCAGTAGTATGGGACGGCCTCAAGAGACCCAGTACTTC. This gives the protein CASSMGRPQETQYF.

This clonotype was detected only a few times. V and J are TRBV3-1 and TRBJ2-5; 7 nucleotides agree with TRBD2. Unmatched junction bases numbered 10, after V lost 3 bases and J lost 9 bases. Germline CDR1 and CDR2: LGHDT and YNNKEL (reference sequence). The CDR3 is made up of 14 amino acids. This chain's CDR3 is CASSQVTGGFSQYF. The CDR3, as DNA: TGTGCCAGCAGCCAGGTTACGGGGGGATTTTCCCAGTACTTC.

The chain joins TRBV29-1 to TRBJ2-2; TRBD2 aligns across 10 bases. CDR1 is SQVTM, CDR2 ANQGSEA, per germline. The CDR3 is 16 amino acids. Unmatched junction bases numbered 3, after V lost 2 bases and J lost 0 bases. The CDR3 region has the DNA TGCAGCGTTGAACTAGCGGGGGTCGCGAACACCGGGGAGCTGTTTTTT. It is translated as CSVELAGVANTGELFF.

V gene TRBV27 combines with J gene TRBJ1-1, with D possibly TRBD1 on 6 matching bases. Per germline, CDR1 MNHEY and CDR2 SMNVEV (reference sequence). V lost 10 bases, J lost 1 base, and 16 bases lay in between. The CDR3 has 14 amino acids. CDR3 coding DNA: TGTGCCACCAGACTGGGACACGCGAACACTGAAGCTTTCTTT. Translated: CATRLGHANTEAFF.

This clonotype has a single count. This chain connects TRBV6-5 to TRBJ2-5; D gene uncertain. The germline CDR1 and CDR2 sequences are MNHEY and SVGAGI. The CDR3 spans 13 residues. V lost 6 bases to trimming and J lost 2 bases, with 10 bases between them. The CDR3 reads CASSPYVQETQYF. Written as DNA, the CDR3 is TGTGCCAGCAGCCCCTACGTACAAGAGACCCAGTACTTC.

The chain joins TRBV7-3 to TRBJ2-5; tentatively, D is TRBD2 (5 bases). The CDR3 sequence is 14 residues long. Germline V gene lookup returns CDR1 SGHTA and CDR2 FQGTGA. Trimming left V 8 bases short and J 3 bases short, with 16 bases between. DNA of the CDR3: TGTGCCAGCGGACTTCTACTATCTGAAGAGACCCAGTACTTC. It specifies CASGLLLSEETQYF.

V usage is TRBV20-1 and J usage is TRBJ2-1; 10 nucleotides agree with TRBD2. V shed 6 bases, J shed 9 bases, and the junction held 8 bases outside the gene matches. The germline V gene encodes CDR1 DFQATT and CDR2 SNEGSKA (reference sequence). The CDR3 is 13 amino acids. The CDR3 region has the DNA TGCAGTGCGAGGCTAGCGGGAGAAGGTGAGCAGTTCTTC. Encoded protein: CSARLAGEGEQFF.

The chain is built from TRBV28 and TRBJ2-7; D may be TRBD2 (5 bases). V lost 10 bases and J 1 base, leaving 5 bases between the germline ends. Germline V gene sequence: CDR1 MDHEN, CDR2 SYDVKM. The length of the CDR3 is 10 residues. This CDR3 is CATGSYEQYF. The CDR3 nucleotides read TGTGCCACGGGATCCTACGAGCAGTACTTC.

The chain couples TRBV18 to TRBJ2-7, with TRBD1 matching over 9 bases. This CDR3 contains 14 residues. Losses at the gene ends were 3 bases for V and 1 base for J; bases not matched to a gene: 1. Germline V lookup: CDR1 KGHSH, CDR2 LQKENI. The CDR3 DNA sequence: TGTGCCAGCTCACCTGGACAGGGGTCCTACGAGCAGTACTTC. Protein sequence: CASSPGQGSYEQYF.

This clonotype has just one count. The chain employs TRBV29-1 and TRBJ2-3; 9 bases align to TRBD2. Losses at the gene ends were 5 bases for V and 2 bases for J; bases not matched to a gene: 5. The CDR3 spans 14 residues. From germline, CDR1 is SQVTM and CDR2 ANQGSEA. The DNA for the CDR3 is TGCAGCGTTTGGCTAGCGGGAATCACAGATACGCAGTATTTT. The encoded protein is CSVWLAGITDTQYF.

This clonotype was counted a few times. J is TRBJ2-1 and V is TRBV7-6; the match to TRBD2 covers 9 bases. The CDR3 has 14 amino acids. V dropped 2 bases and J dropped 7; count of bases not matched to a gene: 3. CDR1 and CDR2 from the germline V gene are SGHVS and FNYEAQ. The CDR3 nucleotides read TGTGCCAGCAGCTTACGGCTAGCGGGGAATGAGCAGTTCTTC. It specifies CASSLRLAGNEQFF.

The CDR3 reads CASSQTAKGETQYF. DNA of the CDR3: TGTGCCAGCAGCCAAACAGCCAAGGGGGAGACCCAGTACTTC. The chain is built from TRBV14 and TRBJ2-5; possible D gene TRBD1, 5 bases. This CDR3 spans 14 amino acids. Trimming shortened V by 2 bases and J by 5 bases, and 12 bases separated the two germline ends. Germline CDR1 is SGHDN and CDR2 is FVKESK.

This clonotype occurred once. This sequence joins TRBV6-5 and TRBJ2-7; possible D gene TRBD1, 6 bases. The CDR3 extends over 14 amino acids. Per the germline V gene, CDR1 is MNHEY and CDR2 is SVGAGI. V dropped 1 base and J dropped 4 bases, with 11 bases sitting between them. CDR3 region: CASSYLQGAYEQYF. CDR3 in DNA: TGTGCCAGCAGTTACTTACAGGGAGCATACGAGCAGTACTTC.